Below are 21 T cell receptor beta chains sequenced from a single sample in a study of shared clonotypes between healthy human individuals. Here immunoSEQ multiplex PCR was the method, and the copy in TCRdb shows in-frame clones only, minus some. This sample has roughly 2.2 million clones, with 80% to 95% found just once. Sequenced material: naive CD4+ T cells from PBMCs. Noted subset: CD45RA+ positively selected. The source is a man in his late teens or twenties in good health. Some clones in this sample may be carry-over from other donors' samples.

V is TRBV6-1 and J is TRBJ2-7, with 10 bases aligning to TRBD1. Germline assignment: CDR1 MNHNS and CDR2 SASEGT. V lost 4 bases to trimming and J lost 7 bases; unmatched junction nucleotides: 10. This CDR3 is built from 15 residues. This CDR3 is CASSAQRGQGWEQYF. DNA for the CDR3: TGTGCCAGCAGTGCCCAGAGGGGACAGGGGTGGGAGCAGTACTTC.

The chain couples TRBV27 to TRBJ1-2; a weak D match, TRBD1 (5 bases). From germline, CDR1 is MNHEY and CDR2 SMNVEV (reference sequence). This CDR3 has 16 residues. The ends were cut back, 3 bases at V and 3 bases at J, with 17 bases in the middle. CDR3 residues: CASSFGRSRVHYGYTF. The CDR3 DNA reads as TGTGCCAGCAGTTTCGGGAGATCCAGGGTCCACTATGGCTACACCTTC.

The rearrangement uses TRBV11-2 and TRBJ1-3, with TRBD1 identical over 9 bases. The CDR3 consists of 15 residues. Germline V CDR1 and CDR2: SGHAT, FQNNGV. Losses at the gene ends were 4 bases for V and 6 bases for J; bases not matched to a gene: 7. CDR3 bases: TGTGCCAGCAGCTCCTTTGACAGGGGGGTAAACACCATATATTTT. Its protein is CASSSFDRGVNTIYF.

This clone was recorded only once. The chain employs TRBV15 and TRBJ2-3, with 14 bases identical to TRBD2. Per germline, CDR1 LNHNV and CDR2 YYDKDF (reference sequence). Trimming removed 1 base from V and 4 bases from J; junction bases left unmatched: 4. This CDR3 is 17 amino acids long. The CDR3 loop reads CATSRGLAGGLADTQYF. In nucleotides, the CDR3 is TGTGCCACCAGCAGAGGACTAGCGGGAGGGCTGGCAGATACGCAGTATTTT. The entire variable domain, with the rest obtained from reference TRBV15 and TRBJ2-3, is as follows: DAMVIQNPRYQVTQFGKPVTLSCSQTLNHNVMYWYQQKSSQAPKLLFHYYDKDFNNEADTPDNFQSRRPNTSFCFLDIRSPGLGDTAMYLCATSRGLAGGLADTQYFGPGTRLTVL.

The chain has TRBV5-1 and TRBJ2-1; 10 nucleotides agree with TRBD2. The CDR3 has 15 residues. The trim removed 1 base at V and 7 bases at J, leaving 5 bases unmatched. The V gene's germline CDR1 is SGHRS and CDR2 YFSETQ. CDR3 DNA sequence: TGCGCCAGCAGCTTGATAGCGGGAGGCCGTAATGAGCAGTTCTTC. Translated, it gives CASSLIAGGRNEQFF.

The chain carries TRBV10-2 and TRBJ1-6; D is uncertain. V lost 4 bases and J lost 6, with 4 bases in between. In germline, CDR1 is WSHSY, CDR2 SAAADI. CDR3 length: 12 residues. CDR3 nucleotides: TGCGCCAGCAGTGGAGGTAATTCACCCCTCCACTTT. Translated: CASSGGNSPLHF.

CDR3 amino acids: CASSLSQGASETQYF. CDR3 sequence (DNA): TGCGCCAGCAGCTTGTCGCAGGGGGCGAGCGAGACCCAGTACTTC. The V call is TRBV5-1, the J call TRBJ2-5, with 8 bases fitting TRBD1. CDR3 length: 15 residues. CDR1 is SGHRS and CDR2 is YFSETQ in the germline V gene. The J segment lost 5 bases and the V segment lost 1 base, leaving 7 bases of the junction unmatched.

This chain connects TRBV30 to TRBJ1-4; the D is unclear. The V gene lost 4 bases and the J gene lost 7 bases, with 16 bases spanning the gap. The CDR3 consists of 14 residues. Germline V gene sequence: CDR1 GTSNPN, CDR2 SVGIG (reference sequence). CDR3 loop: CAWTLDPSGEKLFF. In DNA form, the CDR3 reads TGTGCCTGGACCTTGGACCCCTCCGGTGAAAAACTGTTTTTT.

The chain has TRBV14 and TRBJ1-1; unclear D gene. The CDR3 covers 13 residues. Trimming stripped 4 bases from V and 4 bases from J, with 10 bases between. CDR1 is SGHDN and CDR2 is FVKESK in the germline V gene. The DNA of the CDR3 is TGTGCCAGCAGCCCAAGTTGGTCCACTGAAGCTTTCTTT. Encoded protein: CASSPSWSTEAFF.

A single count supports this clone. The chain couples TRBV6-6 to TRBJ2-7; D gene uncertain. Trimming removed 5 bases at V and 2 bases at J, with 13 bases between. Germline values: CDR1 MNHNY, CDR2 SVGAGI (reference sequence). This CDR3 contains 14 residues. CDR3 amino acids: CASSAPVEAYEQYF. The CDR3 DNA is TGTGCCAGCAGTGCCCCAGTGGAAGCCTACGAGCAGTACTTC.

The V and J genes are TRBV7-2 and TRBJ2-3, with D maybe TRBD2 (6 bases). The V end lost 1 base, the J end lost 2 bases, and 13 bases lay between the germline ends. This CDR3 spans 16 amino acids. CDR1 is SGHTA and CDR2 is FQGNSA in the germline V gene. As DNA, the CDR3 is TGTGCCAGCAGCTTAGGAAGCGGGCAATTCACAGATACGCAGTATTTT. Amino acids: CASSLGSGQFTDTQYF.

The J gene is TRBJ1-4, the V gene TRBV7-2; no reliable D call. This CDR3 has 15 residues. The germline V and J ends were trimmed by 5 bases and 3 bases, with 13 bases remaining between them. The germline V gene has CDR1 SGHTA and CDR2 FQGNSA. This chain's CDR3 is CASSPGPTSNEKLFF. DNA for the CDR3: TGTGCCAGCAGCCCCGGACCGACTTCTAATGAAAAACTGTTTTTT.

This chain uses TRBV28 with TRBJ2-2; TRBD2 agrees at 11 bases. J lost 5 bases, V lost 6 bases, and 20 bases had no gene match. In germline, CDR1 is MDHEN, CDR2 SYDVKM. The CDR3 has 20 residues. The chain's CDR3 is CASSSLPGLAAYRGTGELFF. CDR3 nucleotide sequence: TGTGCCAGCAGCTCTCTACCGGGACTAGCGGCCTATAGAGGAACCGGGGAGCTGTTTTTT.

This clone was recorded once. CDR3 amino acids: CASSPTQVGYEQYF. The CDR3 DNA follows: TGTGCCAGCAGCCCTACCCAGGTGGGGTACGAGCAGTACTTC. The rearrangement links TRBV9 to TRBJ2-7, with D uncertain. There are 14 residues in the CDR3. The V gene lost 4 bases and the J gene lost 4 bases, with 15 bases spanning the gap. Germline lookup yields CDR1 SGDLS and CDR2 YYNGEE.

The CDR3 spells CASSLVKDSTYEQYF. In DNA form, the CDR3 reads TGTGCCAGCAGCTTAGTAAAAGACAGCACTTACGAGCAGTACTTC. The chain uses TRBV7-2 and TRBJ2-7, with TRBD1 as a possible D gene (5 bases). V dropped 1 base and J dropped 4 bases, with 14 bases sitting between them. Germline V CDR1 and CDR2: SGHTA, FQGNSA. CDR3 size: 15 residues.

This rearrangement joins TRBV4-2 to TRBJ2-1; TRBD2 matches 12 bases. The CDR3 runs to 17 residues. In germline, CDR1 is LGHNA, CDR2 YNFKEQ. The V and J ends lost 3 bases and 3 bases, in that order; junction bases with no gene match: 6. The CDR3 DNA sequence: TGTGCCAGCAGCCACCCGATACTAGCGGGAGGCTACAATGAGCAGTTCTTC. Residues: CASSHPILAGGYNEQFF.

The chain has TRBV5-1 and TRBJ1-4; 8 positions agree with TRBD1. The ends lost 3 bases at V and 11 bases at J; junction bases unmatched: 12. CDR3 length: 15 amino acids. Germline V CDR1 and CDR2: SGHRS, YFSETQ. CDR3 loop: CASSSPGGGRGKLFF. The CDR3 DNA is TGCGCCAGCAGCTCCCCAGGGGGCGGCCGCGGGAAACTGTTTTTT.

The CDR3 DNA reads TGTGCCAGCAGCGGTCGCAATCAGCCCCAGCATTTT. It is translated as CASSGRNQPQHF. The chain uses TRBV7-2 and TRBJ1-5; D gene unclear. CDR3 size: 12 residues. Germline-derived CDR1 and CDR2 are SGHTA and FQGNSA. V gave up 5 bases and J gave up 2 bases, with 4 bases separating them.

The chain couples TRBV7-2 to TRBJ2-7; 10 bases line up with TRBD1. Germline V CDR1 and CDR2: SGHTA, FQGNSA. After removal of 6 bases from V and 5 bases from J, the junction contained 7 bases not matched to a gene. The CDR3 sequence is 14 residues long. The CDR3 sequence is CASRYAGTGDEQYF. CDR3 sequence (DNA): TGTGCCAGCAGGTACGCCGGGACAGGGGACGAGCAGTACTTC.

The gene calls are TRBV9 and TRBJ2-7, with unresolved D. This CDR3 region has 14 residues. The germline V and J ends were trimmed by 3 bases and 6 bases, with 16 bases remaining between them. CDR1 SGDLS and CDR2 YYNGEE come from the germline V gene. The CDR3 is CASSADLLGGEQYF. CDR3 in DNA: TGTGCCAGCAGCGCAGATCTACTGGGTGGCGAGCAGTACTTC.

The chain uses TRBV9 and TRBJ2-5; D may be TRBD1 (6 bases). The CDR3 loop spans 16 amino acids. Germline-derived CDR1 and CDR2 are SGDLS and YYNGEE. The V end was cut by 0 bases, the J end by 3 bases, with 15 bases between. The CDR3 coding sequence is TGTGCCAGCAGCGTAGTAGGCCTTGGGGGCAAAGAGACCCAGTACTTC. Translated, it gives CASSVVGLGGKETQYF.